These T cell receptor beta chains were read from a single sample in a study of cytomegalovirus exposure and HLA in healthy donors. Clones were sequenced by immunoSEQ multiplex PCR, and TCRdb holds only the in-frame ones, with some missing. The sample includes around 110,000 clones, 60% to 85% seen only once; the top ten take 1.6%. Sequencing used PBMCs. Receptors were obtained from a woman under 30 in good health and CMV-seronegative. Each CDR3 is given with its conserved first and last residue. A D gene is named only where the DNA matches it firmly. Not all rows give a size; the values are once, few, many and, for expanded clones, a class.

>few|TRBV11-3|TRBJ2-2|.
CASSLQGNTGELFF
TGTGCCAGCAGCTTACAGGGAAACACCGGGGAGCTGTTTTTT
>.|TRBV28|TRBJ2-7|TRBD1
CASSSRTGLSYEQYF
TGTGCCAGCAGTTCCCGGACAGGGCTCTCCTACGAGCAGTACTTC
>.|TRBV2|TRBJ2-1|TRBD2
CASRSGGGNEQFF
TGTGCCAGCAGGAGCGGGGGCGGGAATGAGCAGTTCTTC
>.|TRBV5-1|TRBJ2-1|.
CASSSQGDEQFF
TGCGCCAGCAGCTCCCAGGGCGATGAGCAGTTCTTC
>few|TRBV4-2|TRBJ2-7|TRBD2
CASSRGLAGGFTYEQYF
TGTGCCAGCAGCCGGGGACTAGCGGGGGGTTTCACCTACGAGCAGTACTTC
>.|TRBV30|TRBJ1-4|TRBD1
CAWSGLVGQGASNEKLFF
TGTGCCTGGAGTGGACTGGTGGGACAGGGCGCTTCAAATGAAAAACTGTTTTTT
>.|TRBV6-6|TRBJ1-3|.
CASREGPGNTIYF
TGTGCCAGCAGGGAGGGACCGGGAAACACCATATATTTT
>.|TRBV10-1|TRBJ1-1|.
CASSTGLNTEAFF
TGCGCCAGCTCGACAGGTCTGAACACTGAAGCTTTCTTT
>few|TRBV14|TRBJ1-1|.
CASSPGRDTEAFF
TGTGCCAGCAGCCCAGGGAGGGACACTGAAGCTTTCTTT
>.|TRBV5-4|TRBJ1-1|TRBD1
CASSLEQGVGTEAFF
TGTGCCAGCAGCTTGGAGCAGGGGGTGGGCACTGAAGCTTTCTTT
>once|TRBV18|TRBJ2-1|.
CASSPSLAHYNEQFF
TGTGCCAGCTCACCCTCGCTAGCTCACTACAATGAGCAGTTCTTC
>.|TRBV2|TRBJ1-1|.
CASSESRGTGTEAFF
TGTGCCAGCAGTGAAAGTAGGGGGACGGGCACTGAAGCTTTCTTT
>.|TRBV7-7|TRBJ2-7|TRBD1
CASSSGTGVLEQYF
TGTGCTAGCAGCTCCGGGACAGGGGTTTTGGAGCAGTACTTC
>few|TRBV30|TRBJ1-1|.
CAWSRGQQARAFF
TGTGCCTGGAGTCGAGGACAGCAGGCGAGAGCTTTCTTT
>.|TRBV10-3|TRBJ2-3|.
CAITPGAGGDTQYF
TGTGCCATCACCCCAGGGGCCGGTGGAGATACGCAGTATTTT
>.|TRBV14|TRBJ2-3|.
CASSQGRRGKSTDTQYF
TGTGCCAGCAGCCAAGGTCGGCGGGGTAAAAGCACAGATACGCAGTATTTT
>.|TRBV2|TRBJ1-6|TRBD1
CASTSGTGVGSPLHF
TGTGCCAGCACCTCGGGGACAGGGGTCGGTTCACCCCTCCACTTT
>.|TRBV5-1|TRBJ2-7|TRBD2
CASSRNLAGGTYEQYF
TGCGCCAGCAGCCGAAATTTAGCGGGGGGAACCTACGAGCAGTACTTC
>.|TRBV29-1|TRBJ2-7|TRBD1
CSVATGGLRGYEQYF
TGCAGCGTTGCAACAGGGGGATTAAGGGGCTACGAGCAGTACTTC
>.|TRBV2|TRBJ1-5|.
CASSEEQGNQPQHF
TGTGCCAGCAGTGAAGAACAGGGTAATCAGCCCCAGCATTTT
>.|TRBV7-9|TRBJ2-7|.
CASSLDRAYEQYF
TGTGCCAGCAGCTTAGACCGGGCCTACGAGCAGTACTTC
>.|TRBV7-9|TRBJ2-1|TRBD1
CASSSDRGFWNEQFF
TGTGCCAGCAGTTCCGACAGGGGTTTCTGGAATGAGCAGTTCTTC
>.|TRBV6-1|TRBJ2-6|.
CASSETDSGANVLTF
TGTGCCAGCAGTGAAACGGACTCCGGGGCCAACGTCCTGACTTTC
>.|TRBV9|TRBJ1-1|.
CASSVTGQRNTEAFF
TGTGCCAGCAGCGTGACCGGACAGCGGAACACTGAAGCTTTCTTT
>.|TRBV9|TRBJ2-3|TRBD2
CASSEAGARTDTQYF
TGTGCCAGCAGCGAAGCGGGGGCCCGCACAGATACGCAGTATTTT
>.|TRBV4-1|TRBJ1-5|.
CASSRSDTSNQPQHF
TGCGCCAGCAGCCGATCCGACACGAGCAATCAGCCCCAGCATTTT
>.|TRBV28|TRBJ1-2|TRBD1
CASLMTGGLIYGYTF
TGTGCCAGCTTGATGACAGGGGGCCTTATCTATGGCTACACCTTC
>.|TRBV2|TRBJ1-1|.
CASSPRVNTEAFF
TGTGCCAGCAGTCCACGGGTGAACACTGAAGCTTTCTTT
>.|TRBV7-9|TRBJ2-5|TRBD2
CASSLASGGPQETQYF
TGTGCCAGCAGCTTAGCTAGCGGGGGGCCCCAAGAGACCCAGTACTTC
>.|TRBV5-4|TRBJ1-4|.
CASSLAGGSSDLFF
TGTGCCAGCAGCTTGGCCGGCGGGAGCTCGGACCTGTTTTTT
>.|TRBV13|TRBJ1-1|.
CATELPGYGGTEAFF
TGTGCCACCGAACTCCCGGGGTATGGAGGCACTGAAGCTTTCTTT
>.|TRBV15|TRBJ1-1|.
CATSNGRVTGTEAFF
TGTGCCACCAGCAACGGGAGAGTTACTGGCACTGAAGCTTTCTTT
>few|TRBV2|TRBJ1-5|.
CASSGQGRNQPQHF
TGTGCCAGCAGTGGTCAGGGCCGCAATCAGCCCCAGCATTTT
>few|TRBV2|TRBJ1-1|.
CASRPDTEAFF
TGTGCCAGCAGACCGGACACTGAAGCTTTCTTT
>few|TRBV4-2|TRBJ1-4|TRBD1
CASSQYLGQGEAELFF
TGTGCCAGCAGCCAGTACCTGGGACAGGGTGAGGCGGAACTGTTTTTT
>.|TRBV5-6|TRBJ1-5|TRBD1
CASSPGQGDQPQHF
TGTGCCAGCAGCCCCGGACAGGGTGATCAGCCCCAGCATTTT
>.|TRBV27|TRBJ2-7|TRBD1
CASSSNRDRGGNEQYF
TGTGCCAGCAGTTCAAACCGGGACAGGGGAGGAAACGAGCAGTACTTC
>.|TRBV5-1|TRBJ2-1|TRBD1
CASSPVSGTVYNEQFF
TGCGCCAGCAGCCCAGTTTCCGGGACAGTCTACAATGAGCAGTTCTTC
>.|TRBV9|TRBJ1-5|.
CASGGGNQPQHF
TGTGCCAGCGGAGGGGGCAATCAGCCCCAGCATTTT
>few|TRBV5-4|TRBJ2-3|TRBD2
CAGQAGGPGDTQYF
TGTGCCGGACAAGCGGGGGGGCCGGGAGATACGCAGTATTTT
>.|TRBV10-3|TRBJ2-2|.
CAISDETAGELFF
TGTGCCATCAGTGACGAAACAGCCGGGGAGCTGTTTTTT
>.|TRBV6-5|TRBJ1-1|.
CASSYFRNTEAFF
TGTGCCAGCAGTTACTTTCGGAACACTGAAGCTTTCTTT
>.|TRBV27|TRBJ1-2|TRBD1
CASSLSRTGGYGYTF
TGTGCCAGCAGTTTATCCAGGACAGGGGGCTATGGCTACACCTTC
>.|TRBV27|TRBJ1-5|TRBD1
CVSSLQGDYSNQPQHF
TGTGTCAGCAGTTTACAGGGGGATTATAGCAATCAGCCCCAGCATTTT
>.|TRBV4-1|TRBJ2-7|.
CASSHDSYEQYF
TGCGCCAGCAGCCATGACAGCTACGAGCAGTACTTC
>few|TRBV5-1|TRBJ2-1|.
CASSLEPGVGDEQFF
TGCGCCAGCAGCTTGGAGCCAGGGGTCGGAGATGAGCAGTTCTTC
>.|TRBV6-6|TRBJ2-7|TRBD2
CASRNALAGDTYEQYF
TGTGCCAGCCGAAACGCACTAGCGGGGGACACCTACGAGCAGTACTTC
>.|TRBV28|TRBJ1-1|.
CASSLAGMGATEAFF
TGTGCCAGCAGTTTGGCAGGTATGGGGGCCACTGAAGCTTTCTTT
>.|TRBV6-1|TRBJ1-3|.
CASNGQFGNTIYF
TGTGCCAGCAACGGACAGTTCGGAAACACCATATATTTT
>.|TRBV4-1|TRBJ2-3|.
CASSQEGGERSSSVQYF
TGCGCCAGCAGCCAAGAAGGTGGAGAACGGTCCTCCTCGGTGCAGTATTTT
>.|TRBV10-3|TRBJ2-1|.
CAIRDSGPNTYNEQFF
TGTGCCATCAGGGACTCCGGGCCTAATACTTACAATGAGCAGTTCTTC
>few|TRBV6-5|TRBJ1-1|.
CASSYGQLNTEAFF
TGTGCCAGCAGTTATGGACAGTTGAACACTGAAGCTTTCTTT
>.|TRBV6-5|TRBJ1-1|.
CASSYSRSMNTEAFF
TGTGCCAGCAGTTACTCACGGTCGATGAACACTGAAGCTTTCTTT
>.|TRBV5-1|TRBJ1-1|TRBD1
CASRGQGNTEAFF
TGCGCCAGCAGGGGACAGGGTAACACTGAAGCTTTCTTT